A selection of T cell receptor beta chains follows, all from one sample in a study of cytotoxic CD8 clonotypes in ibrutinib-treated CLL. Clones were read by immunoSEQ multiplex PCR, and TCRdb kept only the in-frame ones, dropping some. This table holds 65,000 to 85,000 clones, around four fifths found once. Sequenced here: PBMCs, sampled after 24 months of ibrutinib treatment. The receptors here all came from a human donor with chronic lymphocytic leukemia. Each CDR3 is given with its conserved first and last residue. A D gene is named only where the DNA matches it firmly. Rows may omit the clone size; those that give it use once, few, many or a size class.

TRBV19	NA	TRBJ1-1	TRBD1	TGTGCCAGTAAAGTAGGGACAGGGAACACTGAAGCTTTCTTT	CASKVGTGNTEAFF
TRBV7-3	NA	TRBJ2-2	NA	TGTGCCAGCAGCTTGGCGAGAGACACCGGGGAGCTGTTTTTT	CASSLARDTGELFF
TRBV29-1	NA	TRBJ1-3	TRBD1	TGCAGCGTCGGAGAATTTGACAGGGCGTCTGGAAACACCATATATTTT	CSVGEFDRASGNTIYF
TRBV6-5	NA	TRBJ2-5	NA	TGTGCCAGCCGGGCCGCCGGAGAGACCCAGTACTTC	CASRAAGETQYF
TRBV11-2	NA	TRBJ1-2	TRBD1	TGTGCCAGCAGCCCCCGGACAGGGTTCAATGGCTACACCTTC	CASSPRTGFNGYTF
TRBV6-5	once	TRBJ1-1	NA	TGTGCCAGCAGAAGGAACACTGAAGCTTTCTTT	CASRRNTEAFF
TRBV6-6	NA	TRBJ2-7	TRBD2	TGTGCCAGCAGCCATCCGGGACTAGAGAAATACGAGCAGTACTTC	CASSHPGLEKYEQYF
TRBV9	NA	TRBJ1-5	NA	TGTGCCAGCAGCGTGGGGGGAGGCGACGGCAATCAGCCCCAGCATTTT	CASSVGGGDGNQPQHF
TRBV9	NA	TRBJ2-3	TRBD2	TGTGCCAGCAGCTCAAGGGCTAGCGGGACAGATACGCAGTATTTT	CASSSRASGTDTQYF
TRBV9	NA	TRBJ2-7	NA	TGTGCCAGCAGCCCTGACAGCTTTTACGAGCAGTACTTC	CASSPDSFYEQYF
TRBV7-7	NA	TRBJ2-2	NA	TGTGCTAGCAGCCAAACCCGGACAGAGAACACCGGGGAGCTGTTTTTT	CASSQTRTENTGELFF
TRBV29-1	NA	TRBJ2-3	TRBD1	TGCAGCGCGGGACAGGGGGGAACAGATACGCAGTATTTT	CSAGQGGTDTQYF
TRBV28	NA	TRBJ2-7	TRBD1	TGTGCCAGCACGAGGGGGCGTTACGAGCAGTACTTC	CASTRGRYEQYF
TRBV10-1	NA	TRBJ1-1	NA	TGCGCCAGCAGTGAGTCAAAATCCCGAGGGGTATCTGAAGCTTTCTTT	CASSESKSRGVSEAFF
TRBV14	NA	TRBJ2-7	TRBD2	TGTGCCAGCAGCCGCCTAAGTAACCCCGGGACTAGCGGGTCCTACGAGCAGTACTTC	CASSRLSNPGTSGSYEQYF
TRBV23-1	NA	TRBJ1-4	TRBD1	TGCGCCAGCAGTCTTCCCAGGGGGGCAGCGCCCATTGCAACTAATGAAAAACTGTTTTTT	CASSLPRGAAPIATNEKLFF
TRBV7-9	NA	TRBJ2-7	TRBD1	TGTGCCAGCAGCTTAGGGGGGACAGGGGACCTGTACGAGCAGTACTTC	CASSLGGTGDLYEQYF
TRBV7-9	NA	TRBJ2-5	NA	TGTGCCAGCAGCTCCCCCCTGGAGACCCAGTACTTC	CASSSPLETQYF
TRBV2	NA	TRBJ2-5	NA	TGTGCCAGCAGTGAATGGTCGGCGGCTGTCCAAGAGACCCAGTACTTC	CASSEWSAAVQETQYF
TRBV15	NA	TRBJ2-3	TRBD1	TGTGCCACCAGCAGAACGACAGGGTGGGATACGCAGTATTTT	CATSRTTGWDTQYF
TRBV6-1	NA	TRBJ1-2	TRBD1	TGTGCCAGCAGTGAAGGCGGAGGGGGACAGAACTATGGCTACACCTTC	CASSEGGGGQNYGYTF
TRBV6-5	NA	TRBJ1-1	NA	TGTGCCAGCAGTTACTCTAGAGACAGGCCTGAAGCTTTCTTT	CASSYSRDRPEAFF
TRBV7-9	NA	TRBJ2-1	TRBD2	TGTGCCAGCAGCCCCGTGGCGGGAGGAGTGTCCTACAATGAGCAGTTCTTC	CASSPVAGGVSYNEQFF
TRBV30	few	TRBJ1-1	NA	TGTGCCTCGAGACAGCGGGACACTGAAGCTTTCTTT	CASRQRDTEAFF
TRBV27	NA	TRBJ2-3	TRBD2	TGTGCCAGCAGTTTCCGGGGGACTAGCGGGAGGGCCAGCACAGATACGCAGTATTTT	CASSFRGTSGRASTDTQYF
TRBV5-1	NA	TRBJ2-5	NA	TGCGCCAGCAGCTTGTTGGGTTCCGAGACCCAGTACTTC	CASSLLGSETQYF
TRBV29-1	NA	TRBJ1-2	NA	TGCAGCGTTGTTGGCAGATGGGGCTACACCTTC	CSVVGRWGYTF
TRBV4-1	NA	TRBJ2-2	TRBD2	TGCGCCAGCAGCCAGATCCTAGCGGGAGTAGGCACCGGGGAGCTGTTTTTT	CASSQILAGVGTGELFF
TRBV4-2	NA	TRBJ1-2	NA	TGTGCCAGCAGCCAAGTCGGGGCAGTCGGGCTCAACTATGTCTACACCTTC	CASSQVGAVGLNYVYTF
TRBV9	NA	TRBJ2-3	NA	TGTGCCAGCAGCGTAGTCGCGGCTAGCACAGATACGCAGTATTTT	CASSVVAASTDTQYF
TRBV18	NA	TRBJ2-6	NA	TGTGCCAGCTCACCCACTGCCTCTGGGGCCAACGTCCTGACTTTC	CASSPTASGANVLTF
TRBV23-1	NA	TRBJ2-7	TRBD2	TGCGCCAGCAGTCACTCCCTAGCGGGCTCCTACGAGCAGTACTTC	CASSHSLAGSYEQYF
TRBV6-1	NA	TRBJ1-4	NA	TGTGCCAGCAGTCCACAGGGTCGGGACGAAAAACTGTTTTTT	CASSPQGRDEKLFF
TRBV18	NA	TRBJ1-4	NA	TGTGCCAGCTCACCGGGGGGCCAGCCCTGGAATGAAAAACTGTTTTTT	CASSPGGQPWNEKLFF
TRBV9	NA	TRBJ2-3	NA	TGTGCCAGCAGCGTAGGGGGCTTGGGGCCGCAGTATTTT	CASSVGGLGPQYF
TRBV15	NA	TRBJ2-5	NA	TGTGCCACCAGCAGAGACGGAACAGAGACCCAGTACTTC	CATSRDGTETQYF
TRBV2	NA	TRBJ2-1	TRBD2	TGTGCCAGCAGCGTCGCTAGCGGGAGAGTCTATGATGAGCAGTTCTTC	CASSVASGRVYDEQFF
TRBV2	NA	TRBJ2-5	TRBD2	TGTGCCAGCTCGGAACGGGAGGGCCGTGAGACCCAGTACTTC	CASSEREGRETQYF
TRBV7-8	NA	TRBJ2-3	TRBD2	TGTGCCAGCAGCTTAGGGACTAGCGGGATAGTCACAGATACGCAGTATTTT	CASSLGTSGIVTDTQYF
TRBV11-2	NA	TRBJ1-5	NA	TGTGCCAGCAGCTTAGAAGGGATCCAGCCCCAGCATTTT	CASSLEGIQPQHF